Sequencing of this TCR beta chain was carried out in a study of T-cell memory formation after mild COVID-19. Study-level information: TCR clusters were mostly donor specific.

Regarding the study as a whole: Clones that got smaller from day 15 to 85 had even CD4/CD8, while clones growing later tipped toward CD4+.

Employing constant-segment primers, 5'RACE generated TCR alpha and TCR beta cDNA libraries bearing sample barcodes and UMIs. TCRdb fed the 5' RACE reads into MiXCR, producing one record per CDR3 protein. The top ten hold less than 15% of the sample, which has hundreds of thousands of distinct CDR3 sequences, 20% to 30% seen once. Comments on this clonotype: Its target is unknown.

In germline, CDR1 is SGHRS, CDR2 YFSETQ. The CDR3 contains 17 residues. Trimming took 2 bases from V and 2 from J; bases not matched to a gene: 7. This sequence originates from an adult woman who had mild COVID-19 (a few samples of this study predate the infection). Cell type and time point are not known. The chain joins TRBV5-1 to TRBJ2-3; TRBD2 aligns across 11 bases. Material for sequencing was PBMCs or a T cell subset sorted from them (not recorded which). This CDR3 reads CASSFQKTSGVTDTQYF. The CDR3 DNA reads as TGCGCCAGCAGCTTCCAGAAGACTAGCGGGGTCACAGATACGCAGTATTTT. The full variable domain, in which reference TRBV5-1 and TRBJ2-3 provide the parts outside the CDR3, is KAGVTQTPRYLIKTRGQQVTLSCSPISGHRSVSWYQQTPGQGLQFLFEYFSETQRNKGNFPGRFSGRQFSNSRSEMNVSTLELGDSALYLCASSFQKTSGVTDTQYFGPGTRLTVL.